This entry concerns a single TCR beta chain. The study drew participants aged about 18 to 89 years from about two dozen US areas. Membership in each cohort depended on participant-reported clinical history. Participants in the exposed group had met a COVID-19 case in the 2 weeks before joining the study. The data were taken from a study of blood T cell repertoires in COVID-19. The CDR3 loop spans 15 amino acids. Germline V CDR1 and CDR2: MNHEY, SVGAGI. Trimming shortened V by 5 bases and J by 3 bases, and 17 bases separated the two germline ends. In the original workflow: Reference gene primer amplification gave estimated nucleated cell counts. Libraries were prepared by immunoSEQ multiplex PCR; TCRdb keeps only in-frame clonotypes and omits some of them. From that table come the V and J calls and clone size; the DNA was used to work out D and trimming. The sample carries roughly 380,000 clones, 88% recorded once.

This chain uses TRBV6-5 with TRBJ2-7, with D hard to call. This receptor was identified in a woman in her thirties who had been exposed to COVID-19. The specimen sequenced was PBMCs or T cells enriched from blood (not recorded which). CDR3 sequence reads: CASSTGSRGHYEQYF. DNA of the CDR3: TGTGCCAGCAGTACCGGGTCAAGAGGCCACTACGAGCAGTACTTC.